This TCR beta chain was recorded in a study of yellow fever vaccine responses in identical twins. Study results and limitations: On the reported evidence, twins' vaccine T cell responses seemed partly convergent and partly personalized.

Per the germline V gene, CDR1 is SEHNR and CDR2 is FQNEAQ (reference sequence). The CDR3 consists of 14 residues. V lost 2 bases to trimming and J lost 3 bases, with 8 bases between them. TCRdb reprocessed the RT-PCR reads via MiXCR and lists one record per CDR3 protein. There are roughly 5,700 distinct CDR3 sequences in the sample; approximately 80% occur only once, and roughly 2.5% lies in the top ten. Turning to this clonotype: Its antigen is unknown.

The origin of this receptor is a woman aged 18-29 years who received the yellow fever vaccine. J is TRBJ2-1 and V is TRBV7-9, with D perhaps TRBD2 (6 bases). The sequencing used T cells from blood (PBMCs), unsorted or a sorted subset (not recorded which), collected before or after yellow fever vaccination (not recorded which). CDR3 nucleotide sequence: TGTGCCAGCAGCTTAAGGACTAACTACAATGAGCAGTTCTTC. Protein product: CASSLRTNYNEQFF.